The clone carrying this TCR beta chain was counted at least ten times. TCRdb processed the 5' RACE reads anew with MiXCR; each CDR3 protein has one entry. Found here are about 63,000 distinct CDR3 sequences, roughly 16% of them singletons; the top ten hold under 6.5%. The sample belongs to a study of HIV-infected patients and healthy controls. Trimming removed 3 bases from V and 3 bases from J, with 26 bases in between. The CDR3 consists of 19 residues. Germline CDR1 and CDR2: MNHEY and SVGAGI. The clonotype was recovered from a human donor in good health. The chain recombines TRBV6-5 with TRBJ1-1; maybe TRBD1 (5 bases). The sequenced sample was CD4+ T cells from blood. The CDR3 spells CASSYLGGQWQGRDTEAFF. In DNA form, the CDR3 reads TGTGCCAGCAGTTATCTTGGGGGTCAGTGGCAGGGTCGGGACACTGAAGCTTTCTTT.